This T cell receptor beta chain derives from a study of blood T cell repertoires in COVID-19 (dated by TCRdb to the early 2020s). Broadly, across the study: Samples from collaborators originated in the United States, Italy and Spain and spanned both the acute and convalescent phases of COVID-19. The prospective study material was composed of cDNA or gDNA derived from T cells, B-cell-depleted T cells, or PBMCs. Deeply sampled blood TCRbeta repertoires from subjects exposed to, actively infected with, or recovered from COVID-19 were included in the dataset. A freely available public database, intended as a resource for researchers studying the immune response to SARS-CoV-2, is where the repertoires were released. The samples were drawn from the first 160 participants of the ongoing ImmuneRACE study and from 1,254 subjects provided by 6 global collaborators. Sample metadata almost always included a de-identified subject ID, COVID-19 status, age in years and sex. Where HLA class I and class II types were available, the types were taken from metadata supplied by the sample provider, not from assay-based typing. Results the study describes overall, beyond this receptor: The quantity of clinical and demographic metadata differed by source and by participant and was supplied without curation.

V is pared back by 3 bases and J by 8 bases, with 19 bases lying between the germline termini. Inclusive of the bounding cysteine and phenylalanine, the CDR3 is 16 residues long. The read is trimmed to its CDR3 DNA, 48 bases read in frame from base 1. Taken from the germline V gene (reference sequence), the CDR1 and CDR2 loops are LNHDA and SQIVND. TCRbeta CDR3 regions were amplified from genomic DNA by means of the immunoSEQ Assay, a bias-controlled multiplex PCR. The authors processed their data as follows. Nucleated cell counts per sample were estimated from amplification of reference gene primers within the assay. To quantify the absolute abundance of each unique TCRbeta CDR3 rearrangement, sequence reads were collapsed and filtered. For each sample, productive Simpson clonality was calculated by taking the square root of Simpson's diversity index across productive rearrangements. Drawn from immuneACCESS, this table holds only the in-frame rearrangements with V and J called that TCRdb kept. Clones are partly lost; checked studies trace under half to an unresolved V gene and leave the rest unexplained. The DNA was the basis for D and trimming; V, J and clone size are from that table. For this sample the table gives over 85,000 clones, of which around 90% were detected only once. The top ten constitute approximately 4.8% of the sample.

Each collaborating institution followed its own protocols to collect whole blood in K2EDTA tubes. Collaborator samples were shipped for TCRbeta analysis as frozen whole blood, isolated PBMCs, or DNA extracted from either sample type. In regard to this clone: The antigen it binds to is not known. There are no base qualities to consult, and no much larger clone falls within one base.

The sequenced sample was peripheral blood. The chain was built from TRBV19 and TRBJ1-4, with TRBD1 tentatively as D gene (5 bases match). This TCR was sampled from a human donor in a cohort sampled during active COVID-19. The encoded CDR3 is CASSMTPRVRNEKLFF. The DNA reads TGTGCCAGTAGTATGACCCCCAGGGTCCGGAACGAAAAACTGTTTTTT.